The clone carrying this T cell receptor beta chain was found a few times. Its antigen is not identified. Looked up from germline, CDR1 is MDHEN and CDR2 is SYDVKM. The CDR3 consists of 12 residues. Unmatched junction bases numbered 1, after V lost 6 bases and J lost 3 bases. These data belong to a study of CD8 T cells in ankylosing spondylitis. Findings and caveats of the study: Several highly homologous variants made up a TCR beta motif, and this motif appeared characteristic of ankylosing spondylitis blood.

Library preparation for TCR beta used quantitative 5'-RACE with molecular barcodes. TCRdb used MiXCR to reprocess the 5' RACE reads, holding one entry per CDR3 protein. The sample comprises 290,000 or so distinct CDR3 sequences, around 21% of which are singletons, and under 4% rests with the top ten. This receptor was taken from a female donor with ankylosing spondylitis or in good health (not recorded which). This chain joins TRBV28 and TRBJ2-7, with 8 bases fitting TRBD2. Material for sequencing was blood, either unsorted or a sorted T cell fraction (not recorded which). CDR3 coding DNA: TGTGCCAGCAGGAGCGGGAGCTACGAGCAGTACTTC. This encodes CASRSGSYEQYF.